Presented here are 26 T cell receptor beta chains from one specimen sequenced in a study of vaccination effects on CD4 cells after COVID-19. Antigens of these TCRs are unknown. Using viral peptide pools, the ViraFEST assay grew out antigen-specific CD4+ T cells prior to sequencing. The culture ran for roughly ten days before CD4+ T cells were isolated. Each participant received a vaccine that was either BNT162b2 or mRNA-1273, given as two doses. Generated by immunoSEQ multiplex PCR, the TCRdb table keeps only in-frame clones and is missing some. The table lists tens of thousands of clones, less than 80% of them singletons. The source material was CD4+ T cells from PBMCs cultured with HCoV-229E spike peptides, sampled after COVID-19 vaccination. These receptors all stem from a human donor who received a COVID-19 vaccine.

This chain joins TRBV5-1 and TRBJ1-2; 7 nucleotides agree with TRBD1. The CDR3 is 15 residues long. V gave up 4 bases and J gave up 2 bases; unmatched junction bases: 8. CDR1 and CDR2 (germline): SGHRS, YFSETQ. CDR3 protein: CASSPLGTANYGYTF. The DNA of the CDR3 is TGCGCCAGCAGCCCGCTAGGGACAGCAAACTATGGCTACACCTTC. Looking up the rest from reference TRBV5-1 and TRBJ1-2 gives the full variable domain: KAGVTQTPRYLIKTRGQQVTLSCSPISGHRSVSWYQQTPGQGLQFLFEYFSETQRNKGNFPGRFSGRQFSNSRSEMNVSTLELGDSALYLCASSPLGTANYGYTFGSGTRLTVV.

This chain uses TRBV5-1 with TRBJ1-5; TRBD1 might be the D (6 bases). Deletions cut 2 bases from V and 7 bases from J, with 16 bases between. This CDR3 spans 15 amino acids. CDR1 and CDR2 (germline): SGHRS, YFSETQ. The CDR3 bases are TGCGCCAGCAGCTTATCAGGGGCAATGGAACAGCCCCAGCATTTT. Translating it yields CASSLSGAMEQPQHF.

The V gene is TRBV29-1, the J gene TRBJ2-2; D remains unclear. Trimming pared 4 bases from V and 7 bases from J, leaving 7 bases between. Looked up from germline, CDR1 is SQVTM and CDR2 is ANQGSEA. CDR3 length: 11 residues. The CDR3: CSVGSFGELFF. CDR3 sequence (DNA): TGCAGCGTTGGGAGTTTCGGGGAGCTGTTTTTT.

The CDR3 loop reads CASSTITPGETQYF. The DNA for the CDR3 is TGTGCCAGTAGCACCATTACTCCGGGGGAGACCCAGTACTTC. V and J are TRBV19 and TRBJ2-5, with a weak D call TRBD2 (5 bases). This CDR3 region has 14 residues. Germline V gene lookup returns CDR1 LNHDA and CDR2 SQIVND (reference sequence). V was clipped by 6 bases and J by 5 bases, with 16 bases between them.

Sample share makes this clone medium-sized. The CDR3: CASSRGTGTTQPQHF. In DNA form, the CDR3 reads TGTGCCAGCAGCAGGGGGACAGGCACAACTCAGCCCCAGCATTTT. J is TRBJ1-5 and V is TRBV6-2 or TRBV6-3; TRBD1 aligns across 8 bases. After removal of 6 bases from V and 6 bases from J, the junction contained 10 bases not matched to a gene. The CDR3 loop spans 15 amino acids. CDR1 and CDR2 from the germline V gene are MNHEY and SVGEGT.

This clone was picked up a small number of times. The genes are TRBV14 and TRBJ2-4, with unresolved D. The CDR3 consists of 14 residues. Between the trimmed V and J ends, which lost 4 bases and 0 bases, there was a span of 7 bases. Looked up from germline, CDR1 is SGHDN and CDR2 is FVKESK. DNA for the CDR3: TGTGCCAGCAGCCCCGTGGGAGCCAAAAACATTCAGTACTTC. Translating gives CASSPVGAKNIQYF.

This clone has just one count. The chain carries TRBV2 and TRBJ2-5; 11 bases are a match to TRBD1. The CDR3 runs 16 residues. The trim removed 7 bases at V and 1 base at J, leaving 8 bases unmatched. Germline V gene data show CDR1 as SNHLY and CDR2 as FYNNEI. The CDR3 DNA is TGTGCCAGCACCAGCGGACAGGGGGCGTCCCAAGAGACCCAGTACTTC. This codes for CASTSGQGASQETQYF.

The chain combines TRBV24-1 with TRBJ2-5, with TRBD2 matching over 8 bases. Germline CDR1 is KGHDR and CDR2 is SFDVKD. CDR3 length equals 15 residues. V trimming: 8 bases; J trimming: 1 base; junction bases outside the gene matches: 8. CDR3 loop: CATTSSGGGQETQYF. CDR3 sequence (DNA): TGTGCCACCACGTCCTCGGGGGGGGGCCAAGAGACCCAGTACTTC.

In DNA, the CDR3 is TGTGCCACCAGTGAGGTCACAGATACGCAGTATTTT. Its protein product is CATSEVTDTQYF. The chain is built from TRBV24-1 and TRBJ2-3, with no clear D. This CDR3 region has 12 residues. V lost 4 bases, J lost 2 bases, and 3 bases lay in between. Germline V gene lookup returns CDR1 KGHDR and CDR2 SFDVKD.

The genes are TRBV6-6 and TRBJ1-6; a weak D match, TRBD1 (6 bases). Looked up from germline, CDR1 is MNHNY and CDR2 is SVGAGI (reference sequence). The V and J ends lost 5 bases and 4 bases respectively, with 9 bases between them. The CDR3 covers 14 residues. CDR3 DNA: TGTGCCAGCAGTAAACAGGGTTATAATTCACCCCTCCACTTT. This sequence encodes CASSKQGYNSPLHF.

The gene calls are TRBV6-2 or TRBV6-3 and TRBJ2-3; 7 positions agree with TRBD2. The germline gives CDR1 MNHEY, CDR2 SVGEGT. The CDR3 has 15 residues. The V gene end was trimmed by 6 bases and the J gene end by 6 bases; junction bases not matched to a gene: 12. CDR3 in amino acids: CASSLSQRGGDTQYF. CDR3 in DNA: TGTGCCAGCAGCTTATCTCAGCGGGGTGGGGATACGCAGTATTTT.

The chain couples TRBV18 to TRBJ2-6; D may be TRBD1 or TRBD2 (6 bases each). This CDR3 contains 17 residues. Germline values: CDR1 KGHSH, CDR2 LQKENI. The V and J ends lost 0 bases and 0 bases respectively, with 9 bases between them. DNA for the CDR3: TGTGCCAGCTCACCACCTAGGGGGGACTCTGGGGCCAACGTCCTGACTTTC. It codes for CASSPPRGDSGANVLTF.

The rearrangement uses TRBV5-1 and TRBJ2-1, with D perhaps TRBD1 (6 bases). Trimming took 2 bases from V and 9 from J, leaving 15 bases between them. Per germline, CDR1 SGHRS and CDR2 YFSETQ. The CDR3 sequence is 14 residues long. CDR3 region: CASSLQGSPGEQFF. The CDR3 region has the DNA TGCGCCAGCAGCTTACAGGGATCCCCGGGTGAGCAGTTCTTC.

The V and J genes are TRBV4-3 and TRBJ1-6; no clear D gene. Per the germline V gene, CDR1 is LGHNA and CDR2 is YSLEER. The CDR3 spans 15 residues. V was trimmed by 0 bases and J by 8 bases, leaving 11 bases between them. The CDR3 DNA follows: TGCGCCAGCAGCCAAGAGCTCGGGGATCATTCACCCCTCCACTTT. Translation: CASSQELGDHSPLHF.

V and J are TRBV5-1 and TRBJ1-2, with unresolved D. CDR1 and CDR2 from the germline V gene are SGHRS and YFSETQ. Trimming removed 0 bases at V and 2 bases at J, with 11 bases between. CDR3 size: 15 residues. The CDR3 here is CASSLDGSPNYGYTF. CDR3 nucleotides: TGCGCCAGCAGCTTGGATGGAAGTCCAAACTATGGCTACACCTTC.

J is TRBJ2-5 and V is TRBV25-1; D is perhaps TRBD1 (5 bases). Germline lookup yields CDR1 MGHDK and CDR2 SYGVNS. With 0 bases removed from V and 5 bases from J, the gap between germline ends came to 13 bases. CDR3 length equals 15 residues. The chain's CDR3 is CASSEYGRGRETQYF. CDR3 sequence (DNA): TGTGCCAGCAGTGAATATGGAAGGGGAAGGGAGACCCAGTACTTC.

This clone has only one observation. V gene TRBV18 combines with J gene TRBJ1-6; 8 bases line up with TRBD1. CDR3 length equals 17 residues. V was clipped by 3 bases and J by 10 bases; unmatched bases: 14. Germline-derived CDR1 and CDR2 are KGHSH and LQKENI. CDR3 nucleotide sequence: TGTGCCAGCTCACCCTCCCGTGACAGGGGAGTTGGGTCACCCCTCCACTTT. Translation: CASSPSRDRGVGSPLHF.

The rearrangement joins TRBV18 to TRBJ1-2; 8 bases are a match to TRBD1. Germline assignment: CDR1 KGHSH and CDR2 LQKENI. V shed 5 bases and J 2 bases; nucleotides not matched to a gene: 10. This CDR3 comprises 16 residues. DNA for the CDR3: TGTGCCAGCTCATGGACAGGGAACGGACTCAACTATGGCTACACCTTC. Translated, it gives CASSWTGNGLNYGYTF.

The chain links TRBV27 to TRBJ1-2; the D gene is possibly TRBD1 (5 bases). CDR1 is MNHEY, CDR2 SMNVEV, per germline (reference sequence). Between the trimmed V and J ends, which lost 6 bases and 6 bases, there was a span of 20 bases. This CDR3 is 15 amino acids long. CDR3 DNA: TGTGCCAGCAGACCAAACGTGGGACCGGGCAATGGCTACACCTTC. Translation: CASRPNVGPGNGYTF.

The chain carries TRBV6-4 and TRBJ1-1; D is ambiguous. The CDR3 has 16 residues. Germline assignment: CDR1 MRHNA and CDR2 SNTAGT. Between the trimmed V and J ends, which lost 5 bases and 4 bases, there was a span of 20 bases. CDR3 nucleotides: TGTGCCAGCAGTTTGAACCCGGGCCCCCCCGGCACTGAAGCTTTCTTT. It is translated as CASSLNPGPPGTEAFF.

V usage is TRBV2 and J usage is TRBJ2-3, with D unresolved. Germline-derived CDR1 and CDR2 are SNHLY and FYNNEI. V gave up 2 bases and J gave up 6 bases, with 12 bases separating them. The CDR3 runs 14 residues. CDR3 in amino acids: CASSENHTWDTQYF. The CDR3, as DNA: TGTGCCAGCAGTGAAAATCATACTTGGGATACGCAGTATTTT.

The rearrangement joins TRBV7-2 to TRBJ2-7, with a possible D match to TRBD2 (7 bases). V lost 1 base and J lost 4, with 14 bases in between. CDR1 and CDR2 (germline): SGHTA, FQGNSA. The CDR3 is 15 amino acids. The CDR3 reads CASSLGPGGLYEQYV. For the CDR3, the DNA is TGTGCCAGCAGCTTAGGTCCGGGGGGCCTATACGAGCAGTACGTC.

The chain has TRBV24-1 and TRBJ2-1; 7 nucleotides align to TRBD2. The CDR3 has 16 amino acids. The trim removed 3 bases at V and 3 bases at J, leaving 7 bases unmatched. From germline, CDR1 is KGHDR and CDR2 SFDVKD. The CDR3 sequence is CATSDRPPGGYNEQFF. For the CDR3, the DNA is TGTGCCACCAGTGATCGACCACCGGGGGGCTACAATGAGCAGTTCTTC.

This clone was picked up a small number of times. As DNA, the CDR3 is TGCGCCAGCAGCTTGGCAACTAATGAAAAACTGTTTTTT. As protein: CASSLATNEKLFF. This chain connects TRBV5-1 to TRBJ1-4, with D unresolved. In germline, CDR1 is SGHRS, CDR2 YFSETQ. Trimming removed 0 bases from V and 0 bases from J, with 0 bases in between. CDR3 length: 13 residues.

V and J are TRBV3-1 (or the pseudogene TRBV3-2) and TRBJ1-4; 9 bases are a match to TRBD1. The V gene's germline CDR1 is LGHDT and CDR2 YNNKEL (reference sequence). The V segment lost 3 bases and the J segment 7 bases; nucleotides outside the gene matches: 6. This CDR3 is built from 15 residues. CDR3 sequence reads: CASSHPTGGTEKLFF. The CDR3, as DNA: TGTGCCAGCAGCCACCCGACAGGGGGAACTGAAAAACTGTTTTTT.

This clone was seen a handful of times. This sequence joins TRBV29-1 and TRBJ1-1, with D perhaps matching TRBD1 (6 bases). The CDR3 is 12 amino acids. V shed 6 bases and J shed 2 bases, with 10 bases lying between them. Germline V gives CDR1 SQVTM, CDR2 ANQGSEA. The DNA for the CDR3 is TGCAGCGTGGGCAGGGGAAACACTGAAGCTTTCTTT. Translation gives CSVGRGNTEAFF.